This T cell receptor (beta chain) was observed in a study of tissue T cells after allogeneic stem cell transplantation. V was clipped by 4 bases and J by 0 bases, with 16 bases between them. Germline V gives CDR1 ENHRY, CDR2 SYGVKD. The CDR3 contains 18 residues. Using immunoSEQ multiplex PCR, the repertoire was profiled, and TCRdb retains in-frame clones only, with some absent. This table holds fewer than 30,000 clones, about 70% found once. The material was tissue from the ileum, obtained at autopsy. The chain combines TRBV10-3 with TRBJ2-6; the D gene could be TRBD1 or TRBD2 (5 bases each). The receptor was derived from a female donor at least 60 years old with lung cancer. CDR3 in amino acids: CAISGEGSPFSGANVLTF. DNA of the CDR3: TGTGCCATCAGTGGTGAGGGGTCTCCCTTCTCTGGGGCCAACGTCCTGACTTTC.